The clone carrying this TCR beta chain showed up just a few times. The antigen remains unidentified. Each CDR3 protein is one row after TCRdb ran MiXCR on the 5' RACE reads. The data show approximately 210,000 distinct CDR3 sequences, around 13% seen once. This sample is drawn from a study of CD8 T cells in ankylosing spondylitis. Study results and limitations: Earlier work had already found some motif variants in reactive arthritis synovial fluid and blood.

The V and J ends lost 1 base and 2 bases, in that order; junction bases with no gene match: 8. Germline CDR1 reads LNHNV; CDR2 reads YYDKDF (reference sequence). CDR3 length equals 17 residues. This chain uses TRBV15 with TRBJ1-5; 7 bases are a match to TRBD1. What was sequenced was blood, either unsorted or a sorted T cell fraction (not recorded which). This clonotype originated in a male donor with ankylosing spondylitis or in good health (not recorded which). CDR3 nucleotide sequence: TGTGCCACCAGCAGAGCCGGGACAGTCACCCGCAATCAGCCCCAGCATTTT. Its protein is CATSRAGTVTRNQPQHF.